Each of the 23 T cell receptor beta chains below was sequenced from the same sample in a study of blood T cell repertoires in COVID-19. Sequencing used immunoSEQ multiplex PCR; TCRdb keeps in-frame clones, though not all of them. The sample gives tens of thousands of clones, over 80% of which show up once; roughly 2.5% is in the top ten. The sample was peripheral blood. The source is a man older than 75 with active or convalescent COVID-19.

The chain joins TRBV15 to TRBJ1-4; no definite D call. In germline, CDR1 is LNHNV, CDR2 YYDKDF (reference sequence). The V gene lost 0 bases and the J gene lost 4 bases, with 12 bases spanning the gap. This CDR3 is built from 16 residues. The CDR3 DNA sequence: TGTGCCACCAGCAGAGATGGAGAGGGTGTTAATGAAAAACTGTTTTTT. Translated: CATSRDGEGVNEKLFF.

The gene calls are TRBV11-2 and TRBJ2-7, with D tentatively TRBD2 (5 bases). Trimming pared 5 bases from V and 4 bases from J, leaving 21 bases between. This CDR3 contains 16 residues. CDR1 and CDR2 (germline): SGHAT, FQNNGV. CDR3 nucleotide sequence: TGTGCCAGCAGCCCGAGCGCGATCTTTACTAGTTACGAGCAGTACTTC. Its translation is CASSPSAIFTSYEQYF.

The chain uses TRBV25-1 and TRBJ2-4; perhaps TRBD2 as D (5 bases). CDR1 is MGHDK and CDR2 is SYGVNS in the germline V gene. The length of the CDR3 is 16 residues. V dropped 0 bases and J dropped 2 bases, with 11 bases sitting between them. CDR3 in amino acids: CASSEYWGETKNIQYF. The DNA of the CDR3 is TGTGCCAGCAGTGAATATTGGGGAGAGACCAAAAACATTCAGTACTTC.

The V gene is TRBV2, the J gene TRBJ1-6; no clear D. Per the germline V gene, CDR1 is SNHLY and CDR2 is FYNNEI. This CDR3 is built from 13 residues. Trimming pared 6 bases from V and 9 bases from J, leaving 12 bases between. As DNA, the CDR3 is TGTGCCAGCAGCATGGCCCCAAGTTCACCCCTCCACTTT. It is translated as CASSMAPSSPLHF.

V and J are TRBV2 and TRBJ1-6; D not certain. This CDR3 contains 15 residues. CDR1 and CDR2 (germline): SNHLY, FYNNEI. V lost 1 base and J 8 bases, leaving 12 bases between the germline ends. The CDR3: CASSEEAGIHSPLHF. The CDR3 bases are TGTGCCAGCAGTGAAGAAGCGGGCATCCATTCACCCCTCCACTTT.

In this sample, this clone turned up once. The genes are TRBV19 and TRBJ1-4; TRBD1 is a possible D gene (5 bases). Per the germline V gene, CDR1 is LNHDA and CDR2 is SQIVND (reference sequence). V dropped 7 bases and J dropped 2 bases, with 11 bases sitting between them. The CDR3 spans 14 residues. The CDR3 nucleotides are TGTGCCAGTAAGGCGGGGGGTACTAATGAAAAACTGTTTTTT. This codes for CASKAGGTNEKLFF.

The chain combines TRBV19 with TRBJ2-7; D remains ambiguous. V lost 3 bases and J 6 bases, leaving 12 bases between the germline ends. Germline CDR1 reads LNHDA; CDR2 reads SQIVND (reference sequence). This CDR3 has 13 residues. The CDR3 nucleotides read TGTGCCAGTAGTATGGGCCCCTTCATCGAGCAGTACTTC. It yields the protein CASSMGPFIEQYF.

CDR3 nucleotides: TGTGCCAGTAGGTCCAGGTTGTTAAACACTGAAGCTTTCTTT. Translating gives CASRSRLLNTEAFF. The chain carries TRBV6-6 and TRBJ1-1; D remains ambiguous. V was trimmed by 9 bases and J by 2 bases, leaving 16 bases between them. The CDR3 is 14 residues long. From germline, CDR1 is MNHNY and CDR2 SVGAGI (reference sequence).

The chain carries TRBV28 and TRBJ2-4, with 8 positions matching TRBD1. V dropped 4 bases and J dropped 0; count of bases not matched to a gene: 8. The germline V gene has CDR1 MDHEN and CDR2 SYDVKM. The length of the CDR3 is 17 residues. The CDR3 coding sequence is TGTGCCAGCAGTTCTTCCGGGACAGGAGTAGCCAAAAACATTCAGTACTTC. Translated: CASSSSGTGVAKNIQYF.

The V and J genes are TRBV5-6 and TRBJ2-1, with a tentative D call TRBD2 (5 bases). The CDR3 sequence is 16 residues long. Germline CDR1 is SGHDT and CDR2 is YYEEEE. Trimming left V 4 bases short and J 1 base short, with 15 bases between. The CDR3 sequence is CASSTGPGGSYNEQFF. CDR3 in DNA: TGTGCCAGCAGCACCGGGCCCGGCGGGTCCTACAATGAGCAGTTCTTC.

The V gene is TRBV6-5, the J gene TRBJ2-7; tentative D call: TRBD2 (6 bases). This CDR3 is built from 13 residues. Trimming took off 6 bases at V and 3 bases at J, with 12 bases between the two ends. CDR1 and CDR2 from the germline V gene are MNHEY and SVGAGI. CDR3 coding DNA: TGTGCCAGCAGAGCCAGCGGGCGCTACGAGCAGTACTTC. Residues: CASRASGRYEQYF.

V gene TRBV7-6 combines with J gene TRBJ2-1, with 11 nucleotides matching TRBD2. The V and J ends lost 5 bases and 3 bases, in that order; junction bases with no gene match: 12. CDR3 length: 18 amino acids. CDR1 is SGHVS and CDR2 is FNYEAQ in the germline V gene. The CDR3 DNA reads TGTGCCAGCAGCCCCCGACCCCAACTAGCGGGAGTCTACAATGAGCAGTTCTTC. Encoded protein: CASSPRPQLAGVYNEQFF.

The chain uses TRBV30 and TRBJ1-1; 8 nucleotides line up with TRBD1. This CDR3 comprises 15 residues. The germline gives CDR1 GTSNPN, CDR2 SVGIG (reference sequence). V gave up 5 bases and J gave up 5 bases; unmatched junction bases: 13. CDR3 coding DNA: TGTGCCTGGGGGCTTCGGACAGGGAAAATAACTGAAGCTTTCTTT. Encoded protein: CAWGLRTGKITEAFF.

The chain has TRBV6-5 and TRBJ2-2; possibly TRBD2 for D (6 bases). Trimming took off 6 bases at V and 6 bases at J, with 17 bases between the two ends. The CDR3 covers 15 residues. Germline values: CDR1 MNHEY, CDR2 SVGAGI. The chain's CDR3 is CASRKPRGTAGELFF. CDR3 DNA sequence: TGTGCCAGCAGAAAACCACGGGGGACGGCCGGGGAGCTGTTTTTT.

This chain uses TRBV28 with TRBJ2-1; 8 nucleotides line up with TRBD1. With 6 bases clipped from V and 9 bases from J, the junction kept 10 bases outside the gene matches. This CDR3 comprises 14 residues. CDR1 and CDR2 (germline): MDHEN, SYDVKM. The CDR3 region has the DNA TGTGCCAGCAGGAAACAGGGGGGATTACCTGAGCAGTTCTTC. Its translation is CASRKQGGLPEQFF.

In its sample, this clone was seen once. The rearrangement joins TRBV18 to TRBJ2-5; D unresolved. Trimming stripped 0 bases from V and 2 bases from J, with 10 bases between. Germline V gene lookup returns CDR1 KGHSH and CDR2 LQKENI. CDR3 length: 15 amino acids. This CDR3 reads CASSPPSAAQETQYF. The CDR3 bases are TGTGCCAGCTCACCACCGTCCGCGGCTCAAGAGACCCAGTACTTC.

The chain has TRBV5-1 and TRBJ2-7; 8 bases align to TRBD2. Germline V gene data show CDR1 as SGHRS and CDR2 as YFSETQ. Unmatched junction bases numbered 7, after V lost 4 bases and J lost 4 bases. The CDR3 has 14 residues. Written as DNA, the CDR3 is TGCGCCAGCAGCGAAACTAGCGGACCGTACGAGCAGTACTTC. Translation gives CASSETSGPYEQYF.

In its sample, this clone was seen a few times. The rearrangement uses TRBV3-1 (or the pseudogene TRBV3-2) and TRBJ2-1; 7 nucleotides agree with TRBD2. With V trimmed by 1 base and J by 10 bases, 1 base remained unmatched. The CDR3 sequence is 12 residues long. Looked up from germline, CDR1 is LGHDT and CDR2 is YNNKEL (reference sequence). CDR3 sequence reads: CASSQVGGEQFF. CDR3 DNA: TGTGCCAGCAGCCAAGTGGGGGGGGAGCAGTTCTTC.

The CDR3 DNA is TGCGCCAGCAGCCAAGCCCCCAGGGTTGGGCAGCCCCAGCATTTT. This gives the protein CASSQAPRVGQPQHF. The V gene is TRBV4-3, the J gene TRBJ1-5; D might be TRBD1 (5 bases). The CDR3 consists of 15 residues. Germline-derived CDR1 and CDR2 are LGHNA and YSLEER. V dropped 1 base and J dropped 7 bases, with 14 bases sitting between them.

The chain has TRBV5-5 and TRBJ1-1; unclear D gene. This CDR3 has 14 amino acids. Looked up from germline, CDR1 is SGHKS and CDR2 is YYEKEE (reference sequence). V shed 4 bases and J shed 4 bases, with 14 bases lying between them. CDR3 nucleotides: TGTGCCAGCAGCGTAGGAGGCGGATCCACTGAAGCTTTCTTT. Its protein product is CASSVGGGSTEAFF.

The chain couples TRBV7-2 to TRBJ2-5; 9 positions agree with TRBD2. V trimming: 1 base; J trimming: 1 base; junction bases outside the gene matches: 7. The length of the CDR3 is 17 residues. CDR1 SGHTA and CDR2 FQGNSA come from the germline V gene. The CDR3 protein is CASSLGVLAGTQETQYF. CDR3 in DNA: TGTGCCAGCAGCTTAGGAGTTCTAGCGGGGACCCAAGAGACCCAGTACTTC.

The chain is built from TRBV19 and TRBJ2-1; D gene uncertain. Germline CDR1 LNHDA, CDR2 SQIVND (reference sequence). CDR3 length: 12 amino acids. Trimming removed 4 bases at V and 8 bases at J, with 9 bases between. CDR3 DNA sequence: TGTGCCAGTAGTAAAAGTCAGTATGAGCAGTTCTTC. It translates to CASSKSQYEQFF.

Comment on this clone: A junction end diverges from the germline sequence, so it may reflect a read error. This chain connects TRBV19 to TRBJ1-1; TRBD1 matches at 7 bases. The CDR3 sequence is 14 residues long. The germline V gene encodes CDR1 LNHDA and CDR2 SQIVND (reference sequence). CDR3 amino acids: CASRIGIQGTEAFF. For the CDR3, the DNA is TGTGCCAGTAGGATAGGAATACAGGGGACTGAAGCTTTCTTT.